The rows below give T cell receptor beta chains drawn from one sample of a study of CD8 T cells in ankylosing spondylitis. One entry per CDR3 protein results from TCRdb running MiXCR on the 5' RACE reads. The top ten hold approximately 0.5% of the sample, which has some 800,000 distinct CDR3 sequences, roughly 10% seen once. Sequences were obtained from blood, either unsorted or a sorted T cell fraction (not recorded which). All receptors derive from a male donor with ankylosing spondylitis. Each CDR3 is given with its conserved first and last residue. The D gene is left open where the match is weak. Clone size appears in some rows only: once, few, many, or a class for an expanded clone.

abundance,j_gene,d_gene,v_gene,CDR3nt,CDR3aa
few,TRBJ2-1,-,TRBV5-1,TGCGCCAGCAGCTCCGACCTATCCTACAATGAGCAGTTCTTC,CASSSDLSYNEQFF
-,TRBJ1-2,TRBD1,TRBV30,TGTGCCTGGAGTGCGACAGGGTCTCCTAACTATGGCTACACCTTC,CAWSATGSPNYGYTF
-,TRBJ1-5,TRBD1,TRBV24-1,TGTGCCACCGCCGTGGGAGGGGGCATGAGGGATCAGCCCCAGCATTTT,CATAVGGGMRDQPQHF
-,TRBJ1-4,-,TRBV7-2,TGTGCCAGCAGTGTTGGGGGTGGGAATGAAAAACTGTTTTTT,CASSVGGGNEKLFF
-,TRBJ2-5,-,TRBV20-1,TGCAGTGCTAGCGTTGAGGTTAGAGAGACCCAGTACTTC,CSASVEVRETQYF
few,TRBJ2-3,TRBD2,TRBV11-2,TGTGCCAGCAGCAGAAGACCGGGACTAGCGGGAGGTTTCACAGATACGCAGTATTTT,CASSRRPGLAGGFTDTQYF
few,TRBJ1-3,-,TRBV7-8,TGTGCCAGCAGCTCAACAGGGTTCGGAAACACCATATATTTT,CASSSTGFGNTIYF
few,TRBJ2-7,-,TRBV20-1,TGCAGTGCTAGAGGTCCAGGGGTCTCCTACGAGCAGTACTTC,CSARGPGVSYEQYF
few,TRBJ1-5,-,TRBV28,TGTGCCAGCAGTTTTACCGGGTCGCCTAGCAATCAGCCCCAGCATTTT,CASSFTGSPSNQPQHF
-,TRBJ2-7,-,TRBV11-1,TGTGCCAGCAGCCCTAAACGAGCCGCCTACGAGCAGTACTTC,CASSPKRAAYEQYF
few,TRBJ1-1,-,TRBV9,TGTGCCAGCAGCGCATCCCTGGGGGCGGGGAACACTGAAGCTTTCTTT,CASSASLGAGNTEAFF
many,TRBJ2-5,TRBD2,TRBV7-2,TGTGCCAGCAGCCCGACGGGGGGTTTAGGGGAGACCCAGTACTTC,CASSPTGGLGETQYF
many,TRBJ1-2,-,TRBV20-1,TGCAGTGCTAGCCCGGAGAACTATGGCTACACCTTC,CSASPENYGYTF
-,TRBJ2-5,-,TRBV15,TGTGCCACCAGCAGAGATCGTCTCGCGGAGACCCAGTACTTC,CATSRDRLAETQYF
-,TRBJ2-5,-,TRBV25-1,TGTGCCAGCACCAAGGGCAGGGTTGGGGACGAGACCCAGTACTTC,CASTKGRVGDETQYF
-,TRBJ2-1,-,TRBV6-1,TGTGCCAGCAGCCGTGGACGGGAGAGTGAGCAGTTCTTC,CASSRGRESEQFF
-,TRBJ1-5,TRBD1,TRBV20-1,TGCAGTGCCCTGGGACAGTACAATCAGCCCCAGCATTTT,CSALGQYNQPQHF
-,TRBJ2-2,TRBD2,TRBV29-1,TGCAGCGCCGGGACTAGCGGGCACGGGGAGCTGTTTTTT,CSAGTSGHGELFF
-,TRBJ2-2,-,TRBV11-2,TGTGCCAGCAGCCCTTATCCGGGATCCCAACACGGCGGGGAGCTGTTTTTT,CASSPYPGSQHGGELFF
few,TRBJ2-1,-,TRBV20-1,TGCAGTGCTAGTAAGGAGTCTCATGAGCAGTTCTTC,CSASKESHEQFF
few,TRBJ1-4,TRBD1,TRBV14,TGTGCCAGCAGCCAAGCGGACAGGGTAATTGAAAAACTGTTTTTT,CASSQADRVIEKLFF
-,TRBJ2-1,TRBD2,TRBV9,TGTGCCAGCAGCGTAGCGGGGACTACAATGAATGAGCAGTTCTTC,CASSVAGTTMNEQFF
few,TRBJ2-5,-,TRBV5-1,TGCGCCAGCAGCTTGGCCGGGCAGCAAGAGACCCAGTACTTC,CASSLAGQQETQYF
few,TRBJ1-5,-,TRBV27,TGTGCCAGCAGTTTATCCCCCGGCGGTAGCAATCAGCCCCAGCATTTT,CASSLSPGGSNQPQHF
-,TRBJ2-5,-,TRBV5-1,TGCGCCAGCAGCTTGGTCGGGGGAACAGAGACCCAGTACTTC,CASSLVGGTETQYF
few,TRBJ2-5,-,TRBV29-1,TGCAGCGTTGAAGGGGAGTCCCGGGAGACCCAGTACTTC,CSVEGESRETQYF